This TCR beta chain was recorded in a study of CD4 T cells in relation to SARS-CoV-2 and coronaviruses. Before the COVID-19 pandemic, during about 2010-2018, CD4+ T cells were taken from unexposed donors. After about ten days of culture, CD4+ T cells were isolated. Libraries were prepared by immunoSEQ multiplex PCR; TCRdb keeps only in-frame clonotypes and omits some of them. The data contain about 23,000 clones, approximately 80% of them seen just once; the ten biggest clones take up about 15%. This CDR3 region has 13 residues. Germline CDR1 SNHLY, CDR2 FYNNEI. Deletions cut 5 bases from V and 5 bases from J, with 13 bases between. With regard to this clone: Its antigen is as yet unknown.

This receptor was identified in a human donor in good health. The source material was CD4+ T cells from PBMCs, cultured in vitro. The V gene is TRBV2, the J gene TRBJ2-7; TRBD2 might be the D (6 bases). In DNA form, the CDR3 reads TGTGCCAGCAGTAAATCGTGGGAGGACGAGCAGTACTTC. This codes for CASSKSWEDEQYF.